The 3 T cell receptor beta chains below come from one sample, sequenced in a study of CD8+ T cells in alopecia areata. RNA was extracted and reverse transcribed into cDNA as the sequencing template. Some clones are missing from TCRdb's copy, which holds only in-frame ones; the method was immunoSEQ multiplex PCR. Of 200,000 to 250,000 clones listed, more than 45% are singletons. Treatment reported: oral pan-JAK inhibitor, 5-10 mg twice daily. Specimen: CD4+ T cells sorted from blood, collected at week 4, from a patient treated with tofacitinib. The receptors stem from a human donor with alopecia areata.

As for this clone: Different DNA sequences within this sample yield the same CDR3. This chain uses TRBV2 with TRBJ2-7, with a weak D call TRBD2 (5 bases). This CDR3 is built from 11 residues. Germline CDR1 and CDR2: SNHLY and FYNNEI. V was pared by 5 bases and J by 3 bases, with 5 bases between. CDR3 in amino acids: CASSRGYEQYF. The CDR3 nucleotides read TGTGCCAGCAGTCGGGGCTACGAGCAGTACTTC. The variable domain in full, with the rest retrieved from reference TRBV2 and TRBJ2-7, is EPEVTQTPSHQVTQMGQEVILRCVPISNHLYFYWYRQILGQKVEFLVSFYNNEISEKSEIFDDQFSVERPDGSNFTLKIRSTKLEDSAMYFCASSRGYEQYFGPGTRLTVT.

The chain links TRBV28 to TRBJ1-2; 9 nucleotides align to TRBD1. V shed 5 bases and J 6 bases; nucleotides not matched to a gene: 4. The CDR3 has 13 residues. CDR1 and CDR2 from the germline V gene are MDHEN and SYDVKM. The CDR3 coding sequence is TGTGCCAGCAGTAAGGACAGGGGAGATGGCTACACCTTC. Its translation: CASSKDRGDGYTF.

This CDR3 reads CSVESDRRPGYTF. The CDR3 nucleotides read TGCAGCGTTGAATCTGACCGGAGGCCTGGCTACACCTTC. V and J are TRBV29-1 and TRBJ1-2; D ambiguous. Trimming took off 2 bases at V and 7 bases at J, with 14 bases between the two ends. This CDR3 contains 13 residues. Germline CDR1 and CDR2: SQVTM and ANQGSEA.